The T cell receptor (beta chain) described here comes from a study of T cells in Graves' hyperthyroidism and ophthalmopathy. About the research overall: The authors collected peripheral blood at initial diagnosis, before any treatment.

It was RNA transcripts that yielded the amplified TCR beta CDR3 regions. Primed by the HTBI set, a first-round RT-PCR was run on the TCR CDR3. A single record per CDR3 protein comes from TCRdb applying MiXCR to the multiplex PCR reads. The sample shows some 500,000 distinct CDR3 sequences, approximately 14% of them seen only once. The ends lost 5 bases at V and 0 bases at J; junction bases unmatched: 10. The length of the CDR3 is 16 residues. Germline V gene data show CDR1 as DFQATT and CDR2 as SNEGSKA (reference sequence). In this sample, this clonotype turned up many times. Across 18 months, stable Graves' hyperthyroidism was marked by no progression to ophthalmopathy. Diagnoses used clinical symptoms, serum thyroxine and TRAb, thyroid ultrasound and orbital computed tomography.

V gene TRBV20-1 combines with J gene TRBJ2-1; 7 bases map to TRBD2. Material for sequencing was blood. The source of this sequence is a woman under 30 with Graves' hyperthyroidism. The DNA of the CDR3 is TGCAGTGCTCCCGATACTAGCGCCAGCTCCTACAATGAGCAGTTCTTC. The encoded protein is CSAPDTSASSYNEQFF.